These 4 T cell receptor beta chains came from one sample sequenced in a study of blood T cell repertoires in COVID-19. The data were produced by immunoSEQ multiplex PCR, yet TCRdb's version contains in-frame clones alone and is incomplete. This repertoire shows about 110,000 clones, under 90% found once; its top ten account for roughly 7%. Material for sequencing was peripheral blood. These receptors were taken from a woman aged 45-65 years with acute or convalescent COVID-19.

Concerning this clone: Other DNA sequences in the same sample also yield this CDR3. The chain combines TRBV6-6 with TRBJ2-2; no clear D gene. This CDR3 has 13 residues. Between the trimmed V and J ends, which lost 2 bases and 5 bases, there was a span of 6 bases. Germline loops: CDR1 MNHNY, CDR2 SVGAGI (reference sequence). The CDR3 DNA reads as TGTGCCAGCAGTTACAGGAGTACCGGGGAGCTGTTTTTT. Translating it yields CASSYRSTGELFF.

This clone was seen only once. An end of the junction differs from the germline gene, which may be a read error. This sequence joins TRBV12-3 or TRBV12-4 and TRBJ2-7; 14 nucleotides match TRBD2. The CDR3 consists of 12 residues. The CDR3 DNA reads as TGTGCCAGCAGTCGGACTAGCGGGGGGCCGAACTTC. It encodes CASSRTSGGPNF.

DNA for the CDR3: TGTGCCAGTATGGGACAAAAGAACACTGAAGCTTTCTTT. Its translation: CASMGQKNTEAFF. The chain couples TRBV19 to TRBJ1-1; D possibly corresponds to TRBD1 (6 bases). V lost 7 bases and J lost 1, with 10 bases in between. The germline V gene encodes CDR1 LNHDA and CDR2 SQIVND (reference sequence). The CDR3 is 13 residues long.

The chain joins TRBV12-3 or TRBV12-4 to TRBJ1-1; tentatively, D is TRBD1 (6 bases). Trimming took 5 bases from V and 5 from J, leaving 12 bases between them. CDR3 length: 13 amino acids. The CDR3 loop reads CASSLVQGTEAFF. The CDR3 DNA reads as TGTGCCAGCAGTCTCGTGCAGGGGACTGAAGCTTTCTTT.